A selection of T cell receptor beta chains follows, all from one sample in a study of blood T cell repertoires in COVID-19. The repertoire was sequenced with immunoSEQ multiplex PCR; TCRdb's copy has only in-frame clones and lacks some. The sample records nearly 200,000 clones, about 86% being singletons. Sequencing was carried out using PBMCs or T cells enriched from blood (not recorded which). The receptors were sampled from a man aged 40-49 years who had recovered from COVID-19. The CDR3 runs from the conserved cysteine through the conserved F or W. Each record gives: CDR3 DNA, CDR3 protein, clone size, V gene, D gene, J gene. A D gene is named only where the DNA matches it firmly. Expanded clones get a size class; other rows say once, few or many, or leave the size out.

TGTGCCAGCAGCACTAAGAATAGCCAAGAGACCCAGTACTTC CASSTKNSQETQYF NA TRBV5-4 NA TRBJ2-5
TGTGCCAGCATGACGGACAGGGGTCCCTACGAGCAGTACTTC CASMTDRGPYEQYF NA TRBV2 TRBD1 TRBJ2-7
TGTGCCAGCAGTGGGGGGGGCACGATGAATACGCAGTATTTT CASSGGGTMNTQYF once TRBV6-2/TRBV6-3 NA TRBJ2-3
TGTGCCAGCAGCCAGAACGTCCCTAGGAATTCACCCCTCCACTTT CASSQNVPRNSPLHF NA TRBV3-1/TRBV3-2 NA TRBJ1-6
TGTGCCAGCAGCCTCGACCAGGATGTATCCTACAATGAGCAGTTCTTC CASSLDQDVSYNEQFF NA TRBV5-5 NA TRBJ2-1
TGTGCCAGCAGCCTAGGAACAGGGGGGGTCTACGAGCAGTACTTC CASSLGTGGVYEQYF NA TRBV7-9 NA TRBJ2-7
TGCGCCAGCAGCTTGGCGGCGGGGGGGTACAATGAGCAGTTCTTC CASSLAAGGYNEQFF NA TRBV5-1 TRBD2 TRBJ2-1
TGTGCCAGCAGCTTAACTACAGGGTCGCACTACGAGCAGTACTTC CASSLTTGSHYEQYF NA TRBV7-2 NA TRBJ2-7
TGTGCCAGCAGCCAAGAATTCGGTAGCGGGGGGGGTGAGCAGTTCTTC CASSQEFGSGGGEQFF NA TRBV4-2 TRBD2 TRBJ2-1
TGTGCCAGCAGTGGTGGGACAGGGGAGGACAATCAGCCCCAGCATTTT CASSGGTGEDNQPQHF NA TRBV25-1 TRBD1 TRBJ1-5
TGTGCCAGTAGTCCTTGGGGACGGGGGGACACTGAAGCTTTCTTT CASSPWGRGDTEAFF once TRBV19 NA TRBJ1-1
TGTGCCAGCAGCCAAGAAAGGGGGTGGGACACTGAAGCTTTCTTT CASSQERGWDTEAFF NA TRBV3-1/TRBV3-2 NA TRBJ1-1
TGTGCCACACCGGGACTAGCAAAGAGCTCCTATAATTCACCCCTCCACTTT CATPGLAKSSYNSPLHF NA TRBV19 NA TRBJ1-6
TGTGCCAGCAGCCCCTCAGGTGACTCTGGAAACACCATATATTTT CASSPSGDSGNTIYF NA TRBV9 NA TRBJ1-3
TGTGCCAGCCGGTGGAGCGGGGGGGCAAGGGAGCAGTACTTC CASRWSGGAREQYF NA TRBV6-5 TRBD2 TRBJ2-7
TGTGCCAGCAGCCAAAACAATGCAGGCGCGATTGAAAAACTGTTTTTT CASSQNNAGAIEKLFF NA TRBV7-9 NA TRBJ1-4
TGTGCCAGCAGCCTCCACGGGGTGGCTGAGACCCAGTACTTC CASSLHGVAETQYF NA TRBV3-1/TRBV3-2 NA TRBJ2-5
TGTGCCTGGAACGAAAGAGGGACAGGGTTTTATGGCTACACCTTC CAWNERGTGFYGYTF NA TRBV30 TRBD1 TRBJ1-2
TGTGCCAGCAGCAAGTCCGAAAGGGAGTCGGAAGCTTTCTTT CASSKSERESEAFF NA TRBV7-9 NA TRBJ1-1
TGTGCCAGCAGTGATTCGGGTATAGCGCTTTATGGCTACACCTTC CASSDSGIALYGYTF NA TRBV6-1 NA TRBJ1-2
TGTGCCAGCAGCTTAGGCAACGGGGTAGATACGCAGTATTTT CASSLGNGVDTQYF NA TRBV13 NA TRBJ2-3
TGTGCCAGCAGCCCAGCATTAGCGGGGGGGCCGTACGAGCAGTACTTC CASSPALAGGPYEQYF NA TRBV7-8 TRBD2 TRBJ2-7
TGTGCCAGCAGCCAGCGACAGTTACTGAACACTGAAGCTTTCTTT CASSQRQLLNTEAFF NA TRBV7-2 NA TRBJ1-1
TGTGCCAGCAGTGAAGGTGGGACAGTTAATGAAGAACTGTTTTTT CASSEGGTVNEELFF NA TRBV6-1 TRBD1 TRBJ1-4
TGTGCCTCCTTAGGGGTAGGTGAGCAGTACTTC CASLGVGEQYF NA TRBV10-3 NA TRBJ2-7
TGCAGTGCTAGAGAGAGTCAGGGGGTGTTTTTT CSARESQGVFF once TRBV20-1 TRBD1 TRBJ1-4
TGTGCCAGCAGCTTAGAATCCCAAAGGGGACAGGGGGATTCACCCCTCCACTTT CASSLESQRGQGDSPLHF NA TRBV11-3 TRBD1 TRBJ1-6
TGTGCCTGGAGTGTTGGCCAGGGCTCCTACAATGAGCAGTTCTTC CAWSVGQGSYNEQFF NA TRBV30 NA TRBJ2-1
TGTGCCAGCAGCTTAGTAGGGGGCGGCTATGGCTACACCTTC CASSLVGGGYGYTF NA TRBV11-2 TRBD1 TRBJ1-2
TGTGCCTGGAGCCTAGCGGTCTCTAGCACAGATACGCAGTATTTT CAWSLAVSSTDTQYF NA TRBV30 TRBD2 TRBJ2-3
TGCGCCAGCAGCCAAGGCTCGGGACTGGGACCCACCGGGGAGCTGTTTTTT CASSQGSGLGPTGELFF NA TRBV4-1 NA TRBJ2-2
TGTGCCAGCAGTTTGAGCGGAGCCTACAATGAGCAGTTCTTC CASSLSGAYNEQFF NA TRBV27 NA TRBJ2-1
TGTGCCAGCAGGGGACGGACAGGCGAAAATGAAAAACTGTTTTTT CASRGRTGENEKLFF NA TRBV6-1 TRBD1 TRBJ1-4
TGCGCCAGCAGCTTGGCCAGACAGGGAGGTTCGCGGGGCTACACCTTC CASSLARQGGSRGYTF NA TRBV5-1 TRBD1 TRBJ1-2
TGTGCCAGCAGCAAAAAGATTGAGACTGAAGCTTTCTTT CASSKKIETEAFF few TRBV7-9 NA TRBJ1-1
TGTGCCAGCTCAAGGCCCCAGGACAGATTTATGAACACTGAAGCTTTCTTT CASSRPQDRFMNTEAFF NA TRBV18 NA TRBJ1-1
TGTGCCAGCAGCTTGTGGCAGGGGAACACTGAAGCTTTCTTT CASSLWQGNTEAFF NA TRBV5-6 NA TRBJ1-1
TGTGCCAGCAGGTCACAGGGGGTCACTGAAGCTTTCTTT CASRSQGVTEAFF NA TRBV7-2 TRBD1 TRBJ1-1
TGTGCCAGCAGCTTAGATGGGCAGTCCTACGAGCAGTACTTC CASSLDGQSYEQYF NA TRBV11-3 NA TRBJ2-7
TGTGCCAGCAGCCCCCTCAGGGTCTCTGGGGCCAACGTCCTGACTTTC CASSPLRVSGANVLTF NA TRBV7-2 NA TRBJ2-6
TGTGCCAGCAGCCCAAAGCAGAACACTGAAGCTTTCTTT CASSPKQNTEAFF NA TRBV7-2 NA TRBJ1-1